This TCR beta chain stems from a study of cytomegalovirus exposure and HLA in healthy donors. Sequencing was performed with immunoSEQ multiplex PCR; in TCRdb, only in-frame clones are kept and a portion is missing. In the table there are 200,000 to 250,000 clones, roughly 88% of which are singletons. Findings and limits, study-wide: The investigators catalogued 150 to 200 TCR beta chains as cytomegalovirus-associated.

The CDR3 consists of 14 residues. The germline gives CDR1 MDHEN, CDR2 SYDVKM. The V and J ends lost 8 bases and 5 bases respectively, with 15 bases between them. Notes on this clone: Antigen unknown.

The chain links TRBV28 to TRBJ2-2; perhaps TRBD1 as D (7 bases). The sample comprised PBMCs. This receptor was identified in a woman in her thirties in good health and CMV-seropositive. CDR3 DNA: TGTGCCAGCGGAGGGCAGGGGGGTACCGGGGAGCTGTTTTTT. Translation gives CASGGQGGTGELFF.